Sequencing of this T cell receptor (beta chain) was carried out in a study of molecular identifiers for immune sequencing clone quantification. Study summary: RNA, taken in replicates from about 20,000 or 100,000 naive CD8 cells, was split five ways, with four sequenced. Findings and limits, study-wide: Same-barcode identical TCR molecules could make highly expanded clones look smaller than they are.

This clonotype occurred many times. The antigen remains unidentified. Using a CD8+CD4-CCR7+CD45RA+ phenotype, naive CD8 T cells were sorted. Bulk TCR library preparation followed previously described methods with listed TCR primers. TCRdb reprocessed the PCR reads via MiXCR and lists one record per CDR3 protein. The table includes approximately 590,000 distinct CDR3 sequences, about 25% detected once. The CDR3 extends over 15 amino acids. Trimming shortened V by 5 bases and J by 4 bases, and 16 bases separated the two germline ends. The germline CDR1 and CDR2 sequences are SEHNR and FQNEAQ (reference sequence).

The chain joins TRBV7-9 to TRBJ2-3; D not certain. This receptor was obtained from a human donor in good health. Some libraries in this study had Jurkat cell RNA spiked in. Sequencing input: naive CD8+ T cells from blood, with Jurkat cell RNA spiked in. Subset in this sample: FACS-sorted CD8+CD4-CCR7+CD45RA+ naive T cells. CDR3 nucleotides: TGTGCCAGCAGCCCCCCGCTGCAGGAACCAGATACGCAGTATTTT. Translated: CASSPPLQEPDTQYF.